This record covers a single T cell receptor (beta chain). The data were obtained in a study of blood T cell repertoires in COVID-19. On the study more broadly: The study drew acute and convalescent COVID-19 samples from the United States, Italy and Spain.

Study processing details: The authors estimated nucleated cell counts from reference gene primer amplification. TCRdb's table, derived via immunoSEQ multiplex PCR, lists solely in-frame clones and lacks some. V and J calls and clone size come straight from that table; D and trimming were deduced from the DNA. The profile covers hundreds of thousands of clones, with around 90% appearing a single time and roughly 1.9% taken by the ten largest. Those enrolled, adults aged 18 to 89 years, came from some 23 US areas. Cohort placement rested on clinical history that participants reported themselves. V lost 8 bases and J lost 11; bases outside the gene matches: 15. Germline values: CDR1 ENHRY, CDR2 SYGVKD. There are 15 residues in the CDR3.

The sequence came from a woman aged 18-29 years with acute COVID-19. This sequence joins TRBV10-3 and TRBJ1-5, with 10 positions matching TRBD1. The sample was PBMCs or T cells enriched from blood (not recorded which). CDR3 nucleotides: TGTGCCATCGGCTCGGGACAGGGGCCCGGAAAAGCCCAGCATTTT. Translated, it gives CAIGSGQGPGKAQHF.